The clone carrying this T cell receptor beta chain appeared a few times. The antigen is not known. This CDR3 region has 15 residues. Trimming cost V 5 bases and J 9 bases; bases outside gene matches: 11. Germline V lookup: CDR1 SEHNR, CDR2 FQNEAQ (reference sequence). The entry originates in a study of response to subunit inactivated influenza vaccine. General observations from the study: The study's authors posited that every seasonal influenza vaccination enlists few new T cells.

TCRdb itself ran the RT-PCR reads through MiXCR, one entry per CDR3 protein. The sample consists of hundreds of thousands of distinct CDR3 sequences, around 8% of them appearing once. Source: PBMCs from blood, taken less than 30 months after vaccination. The receptor was isolated from a man aged 50 to 75 who received an inactivated influenza vaccine. The genes are TRBV7-9 and TRBJ2-1; 9 bases map to TRBD2. The CDR3 nucleotides are TGTGCCAGCAGCCCAACGGGACTAGCTGGCGGTGAGCAGTTCTTC. It translates to CASSPTGLAGGEQFF.